Listed below are T cell receptor beta chains from one sample, sequenced in a study of T cells in Graves' hyperthyroidism and ophthalmopathy. MiXCR was run by TCRdb on the multiplex PCR reads, yielding one entry per CDR3 protein. Of 37,000 or so distinct CDR3 sequences in the sample, roughly half were seen once. Sequenced input: blood. The receptors here all came from a man between 40 and 49 years old with Graves' ophthalmopathy. CDR3s include the opening cysteine and the closing phenylalanine or tryptophan. Each record gives: V gene, CDR3 protein.

TRBV20-1,CSAHSSDYGYTF
TRBV5-1,CAGSRGVGGIDTQYF
TRBV12-3/TRBV12-4,CASSTGLNTGELFF
TRBV6-5,CASSFYYNQPQHF
TRBV2,CASGMGAGYEQYF
TRBV24-1,CATSDPHRGMKNEQFF
TRBV29-1,CSVEEAGYNEQFF
TRBV18,CASSPPDRGGYTF
TRBV3-1,CASSQDRFGGYTF
TRBV6-1,CASNQPPGTGNQPQHF
TRBV28,CASTLWGSPLHF
TRBV20-1,CSGIDAETGHTEAF
TRBV2,CASSADGNTEAFF
TRBV20-1,CSARDGKGSSYNSPLHF
TRBV27,CASSKTRDPSAHSPLHF
TRBV20-1,CSAGTGWNEQYF
TRBV5-1,CASSSGQGDQPQHF
TRBV6-1,CASSAGTRGADTQYF
TRBV12-3/TRBV12-4,CASSRDRTYEQHF
TRBV12-3/TRBV12-4,CASSLLGGRNTIYF
TRBV6-6,CASSWTSRETQYF
TRBV5-6,CASSLVGGANTEAFF
TRBV2,CASSPSVNYGYTF
TRBV2,CASSELGGFETQYF
TRBV7-6,CASSLEPGDSYEQYF
TRBV5-6,CASSSDGNLNTEAFF
TRBV20-1,CSARFPASANNEQFF
TRBV2,CASSEQGDSSGYTF
TRBV20-1,CSASNEGADNEQFF
TRBV6-1,CASGETSRSRGSEGYTF
TRBV7-7,CASSLAASGANVLTF
TRBV7-9,CASSLGQGMANEKLSF
TRBV9,CASSVRGTATRETQYF
TRBV2,CASSGWDIVLTF
TRBV28,CASSELTGVNEQFF
TRBV24-1,CATSDLVLAGVTDTQYF
TRBV2,CASSEPFTYEQYF
TRBV7-8,CASSESELNAEAFF
TRBV3-1,CASSPLTVGEQYF
TRBV28,CASSKTSGELFF
TRBV2,CASRLNTEAFF
TRBV10-3,CATKKGTGGGETQYF
TRBV28,CASSLPRGNSGNTIYF
TRBV3-1,CASRLQGPSTEAFF
TRBV7-3,CASSSQGGETQYF
TRBV11-2,CASSLGPGSSYEQYF
TRBV7-9,CASSPRGSGLETQYF
TRBV20-1,CSARGTTLYDGELFF
TRBV20-1,CSAHRTDTQYF
TRBV25-1,CASSASLTDSGYTF
TRBV27,CASRPGQVNYGYTF
TRBV25-1,CASSEYKGEREYF
TRBV7-9,CASSQWELFF
TRBV7-8,CASSLVRGVFF
TRBV9,CASSGTLPGDTQYF
TRBV14,CASSQDPWREMGIDTQYF
TRBV19,CASSIAGEAYNEQFF
TRBV28,CASSLWLAGDEQFF
TRBV2,CASSANVLTF